Each of the 4 T cell receptor beta chains below was sequenced from the same sample in a study of cytomegalovirus exposure and HLA in healthy donors. The PCR made use of 60 Vbeta and 13 Jbeta primers. Using immunoSEQ multiplex PCR, the repertoire was profiled, and TCRdb retains in-frame clones only, with some absent. There are about 140,000 clones in the sample; 60% to 85% occur only once, and less than 3.5% lies in the top ten. Sequencing was performed on PBMCs. The source is a male donor in good health and CMV-seronegative.

V usage is TRBV6-4 and J usage is TRBJ2-3; possible D gene TRBD2, 5 bases. The CDR3 covers 13 residues. Trimming left V 2 bases short and J 6 bases short, with 9 bases between. Germline V gene lookup returns CDR1 MRHNA and CDR2 SNTAGT. The CDR3 is CASSDRAADTQYF. The CDR3 DNA reads TGTGCCAGCAGTGACCGAGCGGCGGATACGCAGTATTTT.

V and J are TRBV12-5 and TRBJ1-1; D is undetermined. The germline V gene has CDR1 LGHNT and CDR2 FRNRAP. This CDR3 spans 14 amino acids. The V end lost 3 bases, the J end lost 1 base, and 9 bases lay between the germline ends. The CDR3 region has the DNA TGTGCTAGTGGTTTAGCCACCGGGAACACTGAAGCTTTCTTT. Protein sequence: CASGLATGNTEAFF.

V usage is TRBV12-5 and J usage is TRBJ2-1, with 9 nucleotides matching TRBD1. Trimming cost V 5 bases and J 6 bases; bases outside gene matches: 11. The length of the CDR3 is 16 residues. Germline V gene data show CDR1 as LGHNT and CDR2 as FRNRAP. The CDR3 nucleotides are TGTGCTAGTGGTCCGAAGACAGGGGGTCTATTCAATGAGCAGTTCTTC. Translation: CASGPKTGGLFNEQFF.

In its sample, this clone was seen once. This chain links TRBV10-3 with TRBJ2-7; TRBD2 agrees at 8 bases. Germline CDR1 is ENHRY and CDR2 is SYGVKD. Trimming took 3 bases from V and 4 from J; bases not matched to a gene: 14. CDR3 length equals 17 residues. CDR3: CAISDPRGQRELYEQYF. The CDR3 DNA reads as TGTGCCATCAGTGATCCCCGGGGCCAGCGGGAGTTGTACGAGCAGTACTTC.